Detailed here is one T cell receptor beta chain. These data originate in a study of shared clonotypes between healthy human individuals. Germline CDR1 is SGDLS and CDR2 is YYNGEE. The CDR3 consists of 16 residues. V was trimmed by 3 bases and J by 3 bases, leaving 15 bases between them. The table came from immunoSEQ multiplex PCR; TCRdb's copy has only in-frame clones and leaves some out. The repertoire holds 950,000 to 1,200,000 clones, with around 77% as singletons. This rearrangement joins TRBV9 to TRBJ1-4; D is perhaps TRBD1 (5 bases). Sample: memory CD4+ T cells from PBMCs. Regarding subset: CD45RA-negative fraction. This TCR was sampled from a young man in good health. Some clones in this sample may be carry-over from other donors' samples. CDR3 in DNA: TGTGCCAGCAGCGCGTCACCAGGGTTGTCTAATGAAAAACTGTTTTTT. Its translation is CASSASPGLSNEKLFF.